This T cell receptor (beta chain) derives from a study of Graves' ophthalmopathy and Graves' hyperthyroidism. General study points: Discrimination between ophthalmopathy and stable hyperthyroidism by a 13-signature model showed about 85% sensitivity and 70% to 84% specificity.

Pregnant or lactating patients and those with other autoimmune diseases or uncontrolled infections were excluded. The evidence that diagnosis relied on was clinical symptoms, serum thyroxine, TRAb, thyroid ultrasound and orbital computed tomography. The PBMCs used were ones drawn from approximately 10 ml of fresh peripheral blood. The sequenced template was RNA, covering the TCR beta CDR3 region. First-round RT-PCR relied on HTBI primers, and a second-round multiplex PCR came next. TCRdb recomputed calls from the multiplex PCR reads with MiXCR, one row per CDR3 protein. The sample holds about 370,000 distinct CDR3 sequences, around 19% seen once. For this clonotype: Its specificity is not known.

Losses at the gene ends were 4 bases for V and 1 base for J; bases not matched to a gene: 9. CDR3 length equals 16 residues. The germline V gene encodes CDR1 MNHGY and CDR2 SVAAGI. Sequences were obtained from peripheral blood. The V gene is TRBV6-9, the J gene TRBJ2-7; 8 bases line up with TRBD2. This sequence originates from a woman aged 18-35 years with Graves' ophthalmopathy. CDR3 in amino acids: CASSSRLALSSYEQYF. CDR3 DNA sequence: TGTGCCAGCAGTTCGAGACTAGCGCTTTCTTCCTACGAGCAGTACTTC.